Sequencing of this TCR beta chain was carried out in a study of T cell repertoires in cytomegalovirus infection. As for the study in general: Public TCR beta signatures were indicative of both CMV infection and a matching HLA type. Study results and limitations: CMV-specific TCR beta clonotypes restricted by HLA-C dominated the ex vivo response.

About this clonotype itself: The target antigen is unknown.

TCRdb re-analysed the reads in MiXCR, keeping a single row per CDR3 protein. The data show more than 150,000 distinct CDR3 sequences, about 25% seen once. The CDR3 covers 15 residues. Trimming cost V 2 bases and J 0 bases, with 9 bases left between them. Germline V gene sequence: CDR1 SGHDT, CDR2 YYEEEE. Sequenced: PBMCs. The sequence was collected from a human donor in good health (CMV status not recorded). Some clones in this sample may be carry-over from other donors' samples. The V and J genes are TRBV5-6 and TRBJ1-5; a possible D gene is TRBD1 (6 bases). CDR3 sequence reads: CASSLTGFSNQPQHF. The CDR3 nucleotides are TGTGCCAGCAGCTTAACAGGGTTTAGCAATCAGCCCCAGCATTTT.